The 19 T cell receptor beta chains below come from one sample, sequenced in a study of T cell responses to AZD1222 COVID-19 vaccine. Sequencing used immunoSEQ multiplex PCR; TCRdb keeps in-frame clones, though not all of them. The repertoire holds under 75,000 clones, with 85% as singletons. This specimen consisted of peripheral blood, obtained on day 0 of AZD1222 vaccination. These receptors originate from an adult in good health.

Only a few counts were recorded for this clone. The rearrangement joins TRBV18 to TRBJ1-1, with TRBD1 as a possible D gene (5 bases). This CDR3 has 14 residues. V lost 1 base and J lost 5, with 11 bases in between. CDR1 and CDR2 from the germline V gene are KGHSH and LQKENI. The chain's CDR3 is CASSPRGARTEAFF. The CDR3 DNA is TGTGCCAGCTCACCACGAGGGGCAAGGACTGAAGCTTTCTTT.

This clone is a singleton in its sample. The genes are TRBV5-1 and TRBJ2-7; D possibly corresponds to TRBD2 (6 bases). CDR3 size: 14 residues. Trimming cost V 0 bases and J 4 bases, with 11 bases left between them. Germline V gives CDR1 SGHRS, CDR2 YFSETQ. The DNA for the CDR3 is TGCGCCAGCAGCTTGGGTGGGGGAGGATACGAGCAGTACTTC. This gives the protein CASSLGGGGYEQYF. Using reference TRBV5-1 and TRBJ2-7 for the parts outside the CDR3, the full variable domain is KAGVTQTPRYLIKTRGQQVTLSCSPISGHRSVSWYQQTPGQGLQFLFEYFSETQRNKGNFPGRFSGRQFSNSRSEMNVSTLELGDSALYLCASSLGGGGYEQYFGPGTRLTVT.

The J gene is TRBJ2-1, the V gene TRBV5-1; D unclear. V was shortened by 1 base and J by 8 bases, with 7 bases between the two germline ends. In germline, CDR1 is SGHRS, CDR2 YFSETQ. There are 12 residues in the CDR3. The CDR3 is CASSLSLDEQFF. The DNA of the CDR3 is TGCGCCAGCAGCTTGAGCCTGGATGAGCAGTTCTTC.

This rearrangement joins TRBV6-6 to TRBJ2-7; D is uncertain. The germline V gene encodes CDR1 MNHNY and CDR2 SVGAGI (reference sequence). Trimming took 8 bases from V and 3 from J, leaving 14 bases between them. The CDR3 is made up of 13 amino acids. This CDR3 is CASCRSLIYEQYF. The CDR3 DNA follows: TGTGCCAGCTGCCGGAGCTTAATCTACGAGCAGTACTTC.

V is TRBV7-9 and J is TRBJ1-2, with D possibly TRBD1 on 5 matching bases. This CDR3 is built from 13 residues. Germline V gene data show CDR1 as SEHNR and CDR2 as FQNEAQ (reference sequence). Trimming took 3 bases from V and 6 from J, leaving 11 bases between them. DNA for the CDR3: TGTGCCAGCAGCTTTGGGGGTACGAATGGCTACACCTTC. This sequence encodes CASSFGGTNGYTF.

This chain links TRBV5-4 with TRBJ2-7, with 7 bases identical to TRBD2. Germline CDR1 SGHNT, CDR2 YYREEE (reference sequence). Trimming took 3 bases from V and 0 from J; bases not matched to a gene: 15. The CDR3 sequence is 18 residues long. DNA for the CDR3: TGTGCCAGCAGCTCCACCTGGGGGGGACTACCTGCCTCCTACGAGCAGTACTTC. Protein sequence: CASSSTWGGLPASYEQYF. Combining the CDR3 with reference TRBV5-4 and TRBJ2-7 gives the whole variable domain ETGVTQSPTHLIKTRGQQVTLRCSSQSGHNTVSWYQQALGQGPQFIFQYYREEENGRGNFPPRFSGLQFPNYSSELNVNALELDDSALYLCASSSTWGGLPASYEQYFGPGTRLTVT.

The CDR3 coding sequence is TGTGCCAGTAGTATCGACACGGGAACTGAAGCTTTCTTT. Its protein is CASSIDTGTEAFF. V is TRBV19 and J is TRBJ1-1; D unclear. The V gene's germline CDR1 is LNHDA and CDR2 SQIVND (reference sequence). Trimming took 3 bases from V and 5 from J, leaving 10 bases between them. The CDR3 length is 13 residues.

The chain links TRBV6-2 or TRBV6-3 to TRBJ2-7, with a possible D match to TRBD1 (5 bases). The ends were cut back, 4 bases at V and 3 bases at J, with 7 bases in the middle. The germline V gene encodes CDR1 MNHEY and CDR2 SVGEGT. This CDR3 is built from 12 residues. The CDR3 nucleotides read TGTGCCAGCAGTTCCCAGGGCTACGAGCAGTACTTC. It is translated as CASSSQGYEQYF.

The chain recombines TRBV6-5 with TRBJ1-1; weak D call: TRBD1 (5 bases). V lost 5 bases and J lost 0, with 13 bases in between. The CDR3 loop spans 15 amino acids. Per germline, CDR1 MNHEY and CDR2 SVGAGI. The CDR3 is CASSPPRGVNTEAFF. Written as DNA, the CDR3 is TGTGCCAGCAGTCCCCCGAGGGGAGTGAACACTGAAGCTTTCTTT.

The V gene is TRBV14, the J gene TRBJ1-4, with D unclear. Germline V gene data show CDR1 as SGHDN and CDR2 as FVKESK. This CDR3 comprises 15 residues. Between the trimmed V and J ends, which lost 1 base and 7 bases, there was a span of 13 bases. CDR3 sequence: CASSQGVTQTEKLFF. The CDR3 DNA reads as TGTGCCAGCAGCCAAGGTGTGACACAGACTGAAAAACTGTTTTTT.

The chain links TRBV27 to TRBJ2-7; D not resolved. CDR1 MNHEY and CDR2 SMNVEV come from the germline V gene (reference sequence). V lost 4 bases and J 4 bases, leaving 8 bases between the germline ends. The CDR3 totals 12 residues. As DNA, the CDR3 is TGTGCCAGCAGTTCCCGTGGGTACGAGCAGTACTTC. Its protein is CASSSRGYEQYF.

The genes are TRBV10-2 and TRBJ2-1; maybe TRBD2 (5 bases). Germline-derived CDR1 and CDR2 are WSHSY and SAAADI. The length of the CDR3 is 13 residues. V lost 7 bases to trimming and J lost 9 bases, with 16 bases between them. CDR3 coding DNA: TGCGCCAGCACTTTGGCCATCCGGGGTGAGCAGTTCTTC. Translation gives CASTLAIRGEQFF.

There are a few counts of this clone. V is TRBV5-1 and J is TRBJ1-3; D not certain. CDR1 and CDR2 from the germline V gene are SGHRS and YFSETQ. CDR3 size: 12 residues. V lost 5 bases and J lost 0, with 3 bases in between. CDR3 sequence reads: CASRSSGNTIYF. The CDR3 DNA sequence: TGCGCCAGCAGAAGCTCTGGAAACACCATATATTTT.

The gene calls are TRBV5-1 and TRBJ1-3; D gene ambiguous. Trimming left V 5 bases short and J 0 bases short, with 9 bases between. The length of the CDR3 is 14 residues. CDR1 and CDR2 from the germline V gene are SGHRS and YFSETQ. The CDR3: CASSRGNSGNTIYF. In DNA, the CDR3 is TGCGCCAGCAGTAGAGGGAACTCTGGAAACACCATATATTTT. Using reference TRBV5-1 and TRBJ1-3 for the parts outside the CDR3, the full variable domain is KAGVTQTPRYLIKTRGQQVTLSCSPISGHRSVSWYQQTPGQGLQFLFEYFSETQRNKGNFPGRFSGRQFSNSRSEMNVSTLELGDSALYLCASSRGNSGNTIYFGEGSWLTVV.

This sequence joins TRBV6-6 and TRBJ1-2; no clear D. Trimming cost V 7 bases and J 0 bases, with 9 bases left between them. The CDR3 sequence is 13 residues long. Germline values: CDR1 MNHNY, CDR2 SVGAGI (reference sequence). The CDR3 region is CASTTVANYGYTF. As DNA, the CDR3 is TGTGCCAGCACCACGGTAGCTAACTATGGCTACACCTTC.

This chain links TRBV12-5 with TRBJ2-5, with TRBD2 identical over 7 bases. V gave up 2 bases and J gave up 3 bases; unmatched junction bases: 6. The germline V gene encodes CDR1 LGHNT and CDR2 FRNRAP. The CDR3 totals 15 residues. The CDR3 loop reads CASGLPSGGKETQYF. The CDR3 DNA reads as TGTGCTAGTGGTTTGCCATCGGGAGGAAAAGAGACCCAGTACTTC.

The chain employs TRBV2 and TRBJ2-7; either TRBD1 or TRBD2 may supply D (6 bases each). The CDR3 spans 13 residues. From germline, CDR1 is SNHLY and CDR2 FYNNEI. Trimming took off 4 bases at V and 2 bases at J, with 9 bases between the two ends. CDR3 protein: CASSGRGAYEQYF. The CDR3 DNA follows: TGTGCCAGCAGTGGGAGGGGGGCCTACGAGCAGTACTTC.

The sample holds a few counts of this clone. The J gene is TRBJ2-5, the V gene TRBV28, with unresolved D. The V end lost 6 bases, the J end lost 5 bases, and 22 bases lay between the germline ends. This CDR3 spans 16 amino acids. Per germline, CDR1 MDHEN and CDR2 SYDVKM. The CDR3 sequence: CASRPAQWAEGETQYF. For the CDR3, the DNA is TGTGCCAGCAGACCCGCCCAGTGGGCAGAAGGCGAGACCCAGTACTTC.

The V gene is TRBV19, the J gene TRBJ2-1; no firm D call. Germline CDR1 and CDR2: LNHDA and SQIVND (reference sequence). Trimming took off 6 bases at V and 0 bases at J, with 9 bases between the two ends. CDR3 length equals 14 residues. The CDR3 protein is CASSLMSSYNEQFF. The CDR3 coding sequence is TGTGCCAGTAGCTTAATGAGCTCCTACAATGAGCAGTTCTTC.